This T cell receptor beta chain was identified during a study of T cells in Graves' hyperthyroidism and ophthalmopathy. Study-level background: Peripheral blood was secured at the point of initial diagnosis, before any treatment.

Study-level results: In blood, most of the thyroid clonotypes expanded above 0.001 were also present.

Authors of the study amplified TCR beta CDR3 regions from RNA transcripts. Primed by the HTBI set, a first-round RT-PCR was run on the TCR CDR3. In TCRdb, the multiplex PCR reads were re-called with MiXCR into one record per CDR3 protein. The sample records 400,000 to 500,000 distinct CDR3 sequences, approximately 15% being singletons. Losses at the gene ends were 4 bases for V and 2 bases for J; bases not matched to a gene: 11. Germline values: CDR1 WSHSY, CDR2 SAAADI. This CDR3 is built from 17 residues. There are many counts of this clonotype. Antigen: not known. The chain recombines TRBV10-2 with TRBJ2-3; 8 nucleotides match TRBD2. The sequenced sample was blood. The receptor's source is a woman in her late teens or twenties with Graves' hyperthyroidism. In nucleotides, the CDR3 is TGCGCCAGCAGTGGGGCCCCCCAGCGGGAGAACACAGATACGCAGTATTTT. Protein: CASSGAPQRENTDTQYF.